This T cell receptor (beta chain) emerged from a study of control samples from healthy donors and cancer patients. V was clipped by 4 bases and J by 0 bases, with 16 bases between them. CDR3 length: 16 residues. CDR1 is SGHRS, CDR2 YFSETQ, per germline. Assay: immunoSEQ multiplex PCR; the TCRdb copy retains only in-frame clones and omits some. The data hold more than 50,000 clones, with approximately 90% observed a single time. This rearrangement joins TRBV5-1 to TRBJ1-1; D not certain. The sample taken for sequencing was PBMCs. The TCR comes from a woman between 45 and 65 years old with colorectal cancer. The CDR3 DNA sequence: TGCGCCAGCAGCCGGGGAATAGGGTTCATGAACACTGAAGCTTTCTTT. It specifies CASSRGIGFMNTEAFF.